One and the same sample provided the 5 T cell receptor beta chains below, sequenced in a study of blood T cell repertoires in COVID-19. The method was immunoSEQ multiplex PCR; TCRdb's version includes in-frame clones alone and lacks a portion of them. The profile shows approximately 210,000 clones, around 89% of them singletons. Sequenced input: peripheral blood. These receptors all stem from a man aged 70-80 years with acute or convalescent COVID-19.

CDR3 sequence reads: CASSLAGGQGGYEQYF. The DNA for the CDR3 is TGTGCCAGCAGCTTAGCGGGCGGACAGGGGGGCTACGAGCAGTACTTC. The chain is built from TRBV7-9 and TRBJ2-7; TRBD1 aligns across 10 bases. V lost 0 bases to trimming and J lost 3 bases; unmatched junction nucleotides: 5. The CDR3 has 16 residues. Germline CDR1 and CDR2: SEHNR and FQNEAQ (reference sequence).

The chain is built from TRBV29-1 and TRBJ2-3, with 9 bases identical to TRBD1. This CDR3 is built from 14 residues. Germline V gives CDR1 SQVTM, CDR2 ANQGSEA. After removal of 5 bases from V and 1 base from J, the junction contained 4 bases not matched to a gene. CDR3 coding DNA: TGCAGCGTTACAGGGGGCCATCGCACAGATACGCAGTATTTT. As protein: CSVTGGHRTDTQYF.

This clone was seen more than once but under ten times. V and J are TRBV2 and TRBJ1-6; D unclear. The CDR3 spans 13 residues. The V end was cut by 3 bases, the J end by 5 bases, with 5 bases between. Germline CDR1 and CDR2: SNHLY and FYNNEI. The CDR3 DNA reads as TGTGCCAGCAGTGAGCAGGATAATTCACCCCTCCACTTT. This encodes CASSEQDNSPLHF.

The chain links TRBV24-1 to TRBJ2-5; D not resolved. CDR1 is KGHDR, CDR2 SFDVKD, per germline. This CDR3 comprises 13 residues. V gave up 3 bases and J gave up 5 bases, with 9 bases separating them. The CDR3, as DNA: TGTGCCACCAGTGATGCCAGTGTTGAGACCCAGTACTTC. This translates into CATSDASVETQYF.

The CDR3 DNA sequence: TGTGCCAGCAGCAGGGGCCCCTCGGGGGGTACCTCTGGAAACACCATATATTTT. Its translation: CASSRGPSGGTSGNTIYF. The V and J genes are TRBV9 and TRBJ1-3, with D possibly matching TRBD1 (5 bases). The germline gives CDR1 SGDLS, CDR2 YYNGEE. The ends were cut back, 4 bases at V and 0 bases at J, with 20 bases in the middle. The CDR3 length is 18 residues.